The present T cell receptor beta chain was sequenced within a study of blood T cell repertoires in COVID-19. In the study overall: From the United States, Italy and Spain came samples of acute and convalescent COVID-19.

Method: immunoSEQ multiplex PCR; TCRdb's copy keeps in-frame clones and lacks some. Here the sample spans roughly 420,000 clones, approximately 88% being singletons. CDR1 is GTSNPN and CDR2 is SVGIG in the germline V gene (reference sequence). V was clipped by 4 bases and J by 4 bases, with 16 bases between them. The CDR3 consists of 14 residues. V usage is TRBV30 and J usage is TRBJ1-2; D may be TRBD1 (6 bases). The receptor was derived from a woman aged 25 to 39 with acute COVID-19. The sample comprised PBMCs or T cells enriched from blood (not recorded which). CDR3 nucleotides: TGTGCCTGGACCTTAACAGGGAGAGTCTATGGCTACACCTTC. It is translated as CAWTLTGRVYGYTF.